The clone carrying this T cell receptor (beta chain) has just a few counts. These data come from a study of beta chain features in type 1 diabetes. The CDR3 has 14 amino acids. From germline, CDR1 is SGDLS and CDR2 YYNGEE. Trimming shortened V by 4 bases and J by 3 bases, and 12 bases separated the two germline ends. The investigators reverse transcribed all of the isolated RNA, so they sequenced expressed TCRB transcripts. Sequencing was performed with immunoSEQ multiplex PCR; in TCRdb, only in-frame clones are kept and a portion is missing. This table holds 300,000 to 350,000 clones, 8% found once. The clonotype was recovered from a woman in her late teens or twenties in good health. The sample consisted of central memory CD4+ T cells from blood. The chain carries TRBV9 and TRBJ2-3; D is uncertain. The CDR3: CASSPYSGTDTQYF. The CDR3 DNA reads TGTGCCAGCAGCCCCTATTCGGGTACAGATACGCAGTATTTT.